This TCR beta chain emerged from a study of cytomegalovirus exposure and HLA in healthy donors listed by TCRdb under 2017. With regard to the full study: In an earlier analysis of around 540 of the donors, approximately 300 Gb of sequence data and 100 million or so unique TCR beta sequences from about 190 million T cells were reported. An early release covering around 630 HLA-typed donors comprised 300 to 350 gigabases of sequencing data and 85 million to 100 million unique TCR sequences. Of the approximately 370 genotyped donors, less than 85% were placed in the genetic ancestry cluster associated with self-reported Caucasian donors. The study was designed to test whether signatures of past pathogen exposure could be identified by cataloging public T cell receptors. The study profiled the T cell repertoires of about 640 subjects by immunosequencing and related them to cytomegalovirus serostatus. A separate validation cohort of about 110 different subjects was used in addition to the 666-subject first cohort. To predict cytomegalovirus infection status, the study combined high-throughput TCR immunosequencing, statistical association of individual TCRs with disease status, and machine learning. A later analysis re-analyzed previously published TCR beta repertoires from several hundred donors and added high-resolution HLA genotyping to study TCR occurrence patterns. The later analysis used no new phenotypic data to find candidate immune exposures, relying instead on TCR beta sequences and their occurrence across donors. An earlier analysis of some 500 of the donors applied high-throughput TCR beta sequencing to assess whether each TCR beta V gene segment acted as functional or pseudogenic. Alongside the repertoire data, information on donor age, sex, ethnicity and CMV serostatus was compiled. Genome-wide SNP genotypes for about three fifths of the roughly 670 donors were used in a later genetic analysis, which treated that subset as a discovery cohort. Every repertoire in the discovery cohort had been generated on one and the same sequencing platform. Class I and class II HLA loci were covered by the typing at four-digit resolution. The number of donors typed differed by locus, with roughly 620-630 for A, B, C, DRB1 and DQB1, approximately 500 for DQA1, 600 to 610 for DPA1, and 400 to 490 for DPB1. Roughly 5 DR-DQ haplotypes were handled as single units for association and clustering, since linkage in the cohort was strong. On average, approximately 250,000 unique TCR beta nucleotide sequences were sequenced per donor among a few hundred genotyped donors of the cohort, with roughly 18% of those sequences being non-productive. The paper's findings and limits, for the study overall: According to a later analysis, most CMV-associated TCR beta chains appeared to be HLA-restricted, and the HLA associations seemed to be driven largely by CMV exposure. Roughly uniform sequencing depth across donors was assumed in presence/absence analyses, although this assumption may not hold. Three of the identified cytomegalovirus-associated TCR beta chains were confirmed in vitro to be specific for cytomegalovirus antigens. Compared with the approximately 710-donor mean, donors in an Asian-associated ancestry cluster had fewer N-insertions in productive TCRs, according to a later genetic analysis. This cohort had only TCR beta chains sequenced, and the lack of alpha or paired-chain data limited which features could be detected. A further reported finding was that TCR beta sequences accurately predicted the HLA-A and HLA-B alleles for most subjects in the first cohort. Across donors, most TCR sequences were observed very rarely, whereas some public TCRs were present in many individuals. According to a later analysis, parvovirus B19, influenza, CMV and Epstein-Barr virus appeared linked to several top co-occurrence clusters. The 87-base-pair reads could not distinguish some IMGT-functional V segments, including TRBV6-2 and TRBV6-3, so those segments were excluded. It was suggested by the authors that the approach could potentially be generalized to other disease states and immunological phenotypes. In both the original and validation cohorts, the classifier was reported to diagnose cytomegalovirus status with high specificity and sensitivity. In the study, around 150 TCR beta chains were listed as associated with cytomegalovirus. A later analysis found that TCR association rates varied across HLA loci, with DRB1 alleles showing the most associated TCRs and HLA-C alleles the fewest. Compared with equally common non-associated chains, HLA-associated TCR beta chains in a later analysis were more clonally expanded and had lower generation probabilities. In an earlier analysis of some 540 of the donors, most TCR beta V segments appeared in productive rearrangements about 90% or about 30% of the time, broadly matching IMGT annotations. Because counts were too low, some 17 rarely observed V segments, including chromosome 9 orphons, were left out of the earlier analysis of some 640 of the donors. CMV serostatus was the only immune exposure information available for the cohort. When HLA alleles, especially DR and DQ, strongly co-occurred, attributing TCR associations to individual alleles was difficult. Correlated functional status among segregating V segments might reflect linkage disequilibrium, but an unknown experimental factor could not be ruled out. Specific HLA alleles were associated with 15,000 to 20,000 TCR beta sequences at a false discovery rate of 0.05 in a later analysis. Because some donors lacked HLA typing at each locus, the association tests relied only on the typed subset. A cluster of highly shared sequence variants was judged likely to represent a technical artifact of the sequencing pipeline. V-gene and J-gene trimming of TCR beta chains was associated with a missense DCLRE1C variant in a later genetic analysis, and the association was replicated in an independent cohort.

On this clone itself: Its antigen target is currently unknown. Base-call qualities are not available, and no considerably larger clone is one nucleotide away.

The library was built by means of the immunoSEQ multiplex PCR assay. A mixture of 60 forward primers for TCR Vbeta segments and 13 reverse primers for TCR Jbeta segments was used in the multiplex PCR. The CDR3 region of rearranged TCR beta genes was amplified from genomic DNA with a multiplex PCR assay. The amplified TCR beta libraries were sequenced on the Illumina HiSeq System as 87-base-pair reads. From the authors' description of their analysis: In a later analysis, 80 million or so unique TCR beta chains were counted across the 650 to 750 repertoires, and approximately 11 million of these chains were shared by at least two donors. To remove PCR and sequencing errors, raw reads were error-corrected and collapsed into unique sequences using a nearest-neighbor algorithm that merged closely related sequences. Alignment of CDR3 sequences to IMGT reference sequences was used to assign V, D and J gene segments. For a sequence to be retained, at least a six-nucleotide match to both a V gene segment and a J gene segment was required. Rearrangements were called productive when the CDR3 lacked stop codons and stayed in frame with V and J; all others were non-productive. CDR3 was defined according to IMGT convention as the region running from the second conserved V-encoded cysteine to the conserved J-encoded phenylalanine. Sequences without an unambiguous match to a single V gene segment were excluded from the earlier analysis of about 600 of the donors. In an earlier analysis of several hundred of the donors, V segments were called functional above 56.7% productive rearrangements and were called segregating when the between-donor standard deviation exceeded 5%. A statistical classification framework was built for diagnosing cytomegalovirus status from the catalog of TCR beta chain sequences. In a later analysis, TCR nucleotide sequences were compared against IMGT/GENE-DB human TR gene sequences so that V and J genes could be assigned. A later analysis assigned CDR3 sequences and most-parsimonious VDJ recombination scenarios with the TCRdist pipeline. In a later analysis, each TCR beta chain was defined by its CDR3 amino acid sequence together with its V-gene family, and reads lacking a unique V-gene family were excluded. To address suspected cross-contamination and a sequencing artifact, a later analysis removed under 600 highly shared, low-generation-probability nucleotide sequences. A later analysis calculated a clonal expansion index for each public chain from normalized within-repertoire ranks of inferred template counts. Generation probabilities in a later analysis came from a VDJ recombination model fitted to out-of-frame rearrangements, and those results were checked against IGoR. Hypergeometric tests were used in a later analysis to score TCR-TCR, TCR-HLA and TCR-CMV co-occurrence, with a repertoire-size bias correction applied to the TCR pairs. To estimate false discovery rates, a later analysis permuted the HLA or CMV assignments 20 times. In a later analysis, co-occurring TCRs were grouped with DBSCAN, and TCRdist sequence similarity was added when clustering was performed within HLA-allele-positive subsets. Co-occurrence clustering excluded repertoires with fewer than 30,000 or more than 120,000 public chains, plus five with anomalous nucleotide sharing. As stored in TCRdb, this immuneACCESS dataset retains in-frame rearrangements with V and J assigned. A fraction of the clones does not appear; measured against another copy, unresolved V genes explain less than half of the discrepancy, and the remainder lacks a known reason. From that table come the V and J calls and clone size; the DNA was used to work out D and trimming. A total of approximately 150,000 clones appear in this sample, 70% to 90% of them only once. The top ten clones comprise roughly 7.7% of the sample.

The CDR3 numbers 15 residues from cysteine through phenylalanine. Here the CDR3 DNA is all that survives: 45 bases in frame from base 1. The germline V gene (reference sequence) supplies CDR1 LNHDA and CDR2 SQIVND. Trimming removed 1 base from V and 3 bases from J, leaving 10 bases between the germline ends. The cohort comprised some 700 healthy bone marrow donors. All cohort members were sampled while nominally healthy, although unrecorded immune exposures were likely present. The donor tested CMV seropositive and was one of the 289 seropositive cohort members. A peripheral blood sample was provided by each donor, and peripheral blood mononuclear cells were used for TCR beta sequencing. The Qiagen DNeasy Blood Extraction Kit was used to extract genomic DNA from the blood cell samples.

This chain is built from TRBV19 and TRBJ1-5; the D gene is possibly TRBD1, with 5 bases matching. Sequenced input: PBMCs. This TCR was recovered from a woman aged 25 to 39 in good health and CMV-seropositive. The bases are TGTGCCAGTAGTATAGTAAACAGGTACAATCAGCCCCAGCATTTT. It encodes CASSIVNRYNQPQHF.